This T cell receptor beta chain is drawn from a study of blood T cell repertoires in COVID-19. The V gene's germline CDR1 is LGHNT and CDR2 FRNRAP. This CDR3 contains 13 residues. V dropped 5 bases and J dropped 3 bases, with 10 bases sitting between them. The recovered donors of Cohort 3 showed two negative PCRs, clearance, or symptom resolution. Sequenced by immunoSEQ multiplex PCR; TCRdb stores in-frame clones only, minus some. The sample contains around 150,000 clones, roughly 80% of which appear only once. The chain is built from TRBV12-5 and TRBJ1-1; no reliable D call. The receptor was isolated from a woman aged 35 to 49 who had recovered from COVID-19. Input material: PBMCs or T cells enriched from blood (not recorded which). CDR3 region: CASGPPSDTEAFF. The CDR3, as DNA: TGTGCTAGTGGTCCGCCGTCGGACACTGAAGCTTTCTTT. The variable domain in full, completed from reference TRBV12-5 and TRBJ1-1, reads DARVTQTPRHKVTEMGQEVTMRCQPILGHNTVFWYRQTMMQGLELLAYFRNRAPLDDSGMPKDRFSAEMPDATLATLKIQPSEPRDSAVYFCASGPPSDTEAFFGQGTRLTVV.